Included here is one T cell receptor (beta chain) sequence, with context. This sample stems from a study of blood T cell repertoires in COVID-19. The wider study: The United States, Italy and Spain supplied acute and convalescent COVID-19 samples.

TCRdb keeps only in-frame clones here, not all; method: immunoSEQ multiplex PCR. The sample yields about 76,000 clones, approximately 86% seen once. The CDR3 is made up of 13 amino acids. Germline loops: CDR1 SGHRS, CDR2 YFSETQ. V lost 0 bases and J 7 bases, leaving 11 bases between the germline ends. The specimen was peripheral blood. The TCR was taken from a human donor in a cohort sampled during active COVID-19. V gene TRBV5-1 combines with J gene TRBJ2-7; D is unresolved. The chain's CDR3 is CASSLDPGVEQYF. DNA of the CDR3: TGCGCCAGCAGCTTGGACCCCGGTGTGGAGCAGTACTTC.